Below, one TCR beta chain is given with its context. Its cognate antigen is unknown. Sequencing was done on patients that had shown CD8+CD57+ cell expansion by flow cytometry. This sample is drawn from a study of CD8+CD57+ T cells in acquired aplastic anemia. In the study overall: Quantities of DNA derived from sorted CD4+ and CD8+ cells averaged approximately 3.3 ug.

Profiling of TCR beta VDJ combinations and CDR3 sequences used genomic DNA as template. One entry per CDR3 protein results from TCRdb running MiXCR on the reads. The sample lists about 98,000 distinct CDR3 sequences, 55% to 70% occurring once. Trimming pared 1 base from V and 5 bases from J, leaving 14 bases between. Germline V CDR1 and CDR2: LNHNV, YYDKDF (reference sequence). CDR3 length: 15 amino acids. Study findings and constraints: A significant difference in CD8+ Simpson's diversity between patients and controls was not found.

The sequence derives from a human donor with aplastic anemia. The chain combines TRBV15 with TRBJ2-5; TRBD2 is a possible D gene (6 bases). The sequenced sample consisted of sorted CD4+, CD8+, or CD8+CD57+ T cells (not recorded which) from PBMCs. The CDR3 here is CATSRVQGGRETQYF. The CDR3 DNA reads as TGTGCCACCAGCAGAGTCCAAGGAGGGCGGGAGACCCAGTACTTC. The full variable domain, completed using reference TRBV15 and TRBJ2-5, is DAMVIQNPRYQVTQFGKPVTLSCSQTLNHNVMYWYQQKSSQAPKLLFHYYDKDFNNEADTPDNFQSRRPNTSFCFLDIRSPGLGDTAMYLCATSRVQGGRETQYFGPGTRLLVL.